This TCR beta chain was found in a study of T-cell memory formation after mild COVID-19. The overall study: TCR clusters were mostly donor specific.

It was 5'RACE with constant-segment primers that produced the TCR alpha and TCR beta cDNA libraries, which carried sample barcodes and UMIs. TCRdb independently ran MiXCR on the 5' RACE reads; one entry per CDR3 protein. This table has about 270,000 distinct CDR3 sequences, approximately 15% appearing once. Worth noting for this clonotype: Its antigen is not identified.

Whole-study results and caveats: Contracting clones from day 15 to 85 showed balanced CD4/CD8; later expanders favored CD4+.

CDR3 length equals 14 residues. The V end was cut by 4 bases, the J end by 8 bases, with 17 bases between. Germline lookup yields CDR1 SNHLY and CDR2 FYNNEI. This clonotype was obtained from an adult woman who had mild COVID-19 (a few samples of this study predate the infection). Cell type and time point are not known. Sequencing used PBMCs or a T cell subset sorted from them (not recorded which). The chain employs TRBV2 and TRBJ1-2; D may be TRBD1 (5 bases). The CDR3 DNA reads TGTGCCAGCAGTGGGGTACTCGGGGCTGGCGGCTACACCTTC. It yields the protein CASSGVLGAGGYTF.